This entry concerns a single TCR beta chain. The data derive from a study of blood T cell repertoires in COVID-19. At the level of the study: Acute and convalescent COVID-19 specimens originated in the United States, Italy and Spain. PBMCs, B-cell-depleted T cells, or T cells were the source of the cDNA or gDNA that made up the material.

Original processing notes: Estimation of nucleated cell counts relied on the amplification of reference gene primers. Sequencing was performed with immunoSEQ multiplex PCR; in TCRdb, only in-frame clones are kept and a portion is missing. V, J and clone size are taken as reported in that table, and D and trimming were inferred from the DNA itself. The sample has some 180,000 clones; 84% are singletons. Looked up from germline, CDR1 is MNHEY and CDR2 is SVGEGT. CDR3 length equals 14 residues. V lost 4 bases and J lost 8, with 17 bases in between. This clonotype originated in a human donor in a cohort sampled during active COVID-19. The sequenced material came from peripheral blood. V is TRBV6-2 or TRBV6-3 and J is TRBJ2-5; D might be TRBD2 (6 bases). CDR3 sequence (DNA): TGTGCCAGCAGTTCCCACGGGAGTGCGGGTACCCAGTACTTC. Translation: CASSSHGSAGTQYF.